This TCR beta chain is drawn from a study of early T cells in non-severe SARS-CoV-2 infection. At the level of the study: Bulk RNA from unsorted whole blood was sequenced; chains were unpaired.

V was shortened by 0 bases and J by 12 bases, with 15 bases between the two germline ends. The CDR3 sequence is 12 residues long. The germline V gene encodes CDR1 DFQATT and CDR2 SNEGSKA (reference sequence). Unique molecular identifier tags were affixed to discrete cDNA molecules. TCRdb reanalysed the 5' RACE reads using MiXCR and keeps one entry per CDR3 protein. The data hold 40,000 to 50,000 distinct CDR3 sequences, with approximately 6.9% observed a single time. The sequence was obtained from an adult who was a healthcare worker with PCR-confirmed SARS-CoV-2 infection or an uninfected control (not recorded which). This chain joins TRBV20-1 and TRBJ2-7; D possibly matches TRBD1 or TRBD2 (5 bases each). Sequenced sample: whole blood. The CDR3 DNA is TGCAGTGCTAGAGATGGGACCGACCTTCGGTACTTC. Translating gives CSARDGTDLRYF.